This entry lists 18 T cell receptor beta chains sequenced from one sample in a study of blood T cell repertoires in COVID-19. Method: immunoSEQ multiplex PCR; TCRdb's copy keeps in-frame clones and lacks some. Here the sample spans tens of thousands of clones, around 90% being singletons. What was sequenced was peripheral blood. These receptors came from a human donor in a cohort sampled during active COVID-19. The donor label of this sample is uncertain.

The chain combines TRBV5-1 with TRBJ1-6, with TRBD1 identical over 7 bases. Germline V gene lookup returns CDR1 SGHRS and CDR2 YFSETQ. The length of the CDR3 is 20 residues. Trimming took 2 bases from V and 1 from J; bases not matched to a gene: 15. The CDR3, as DNA: TGCGCCAGCAGCTTAACGGAGCAGGCAGGGGGAAGATCCTATAATTCACCCCTCCACTTT. Protein product: CASSLTEQAGGRSYNSPLHF.

This clone is labeled as medium-sized. The chain employs TRBV15 and TRBJ2-7; TRBD1 agrees at 7 bases. CDR1 is LNHNV and CDR2 is YYDKDF in the germline V gene (reference sequence). Unmatched junction bases numbered 7, after V lost 4 bases and J lost 7 bases. This CDR3 contains 13 residues. The CDR3 nucleotides are TGTGCCACCAGCACCGAGGGGGCAGAAGAGCAGTACTTC. Translated, it gives CATSTEGAEEQYF.

In this sample, this clone turned up once. The genes are TRBV3-1 (or the pseudogene TRBV3-2) and TRBJ1-5; possibly TRBD1 for D (6 bases). The CDR3 runs 16 residues. Deletions cut 0 bases from V and 0 bases from J, with 9 bases between. Germline V gives CDR1 LGHDT, CDR2 YNNKEL (reference sequence). CDR3 DNA: TGTGCCAGCAGCCAAGAGAGACAGGTTAGCAATCAGCCCCAGCATTTT. Residues: CASSQERQVSNQPQHF.

This chain joins TRBV21-1 and TRBJ2-7; TRBD1 is the table's D call and was not checked against the DNA. TRBV21-1 is an annotated pseudogene. The CDR3 runs to 14 residues. This CDR3 is CASTKDRGFCEQYF. The CDR3 DNA is TGTGCCAGCACGAAGGACAGGGGATTTTGCGAGCAGTACTTC.

The rearrangement links TRBV6-5 to TRBJ2-3; weak D call: TRBD1 (6 bases). Per the germline V gene, CDR1 is MNHEY and CDR2 is SVGAGI. This CDR3 has 16 amino acids. Trimming cost V 0 bases and J 7 bases, with 17 bases left between them. The CDR3 DNA reads TGTGCCAGCAGTTACTCAGGGCAGGGGTCCTTAAATACGCAGTATTTT. It encodes CASSYSGQGSLNTQYF.

This clone appeared once. The V and J genes are TRBV25-1 and TRBJ1-6; D possibly corresponds to TRBD1 (5 bases). From germline, CDR1 is MGHDK and CDR2 SYGVNS. V lost 4 bases and J 0 bases, leaving 10 bases between the germline ends. The CDR3 extends over 16 amino acids. Written as DNA, the CDR3 is TGTGCCAGCAGTGGCGACAGATACTCCTATAATTCACCCCTCCACTTT. Translated: CASSGDRYSYNSPLHF.

The gene calls are TRBV24-1 and TRBJ2-3; tentatively, D is TRBD2 (6 bases). The CDR3 covers 16 residues. The germline gives CDR1 KGHDR, CDR2 SFDVKD. The V end lost 6 bases, the J end lost 2 bases, and 17 bases lay between the germline ends. The DNA of the CDR3 is TGTGCCACCAGTATTGACTCCTCGGGAGTCACAGATACGCAGTATTTT. Protein product: CATSIDSSGVTDTQYF.

The chain combines TRBV18 with TRBJ2-7, with D possibly matching TRBD1 (5 bases). From germline, CDR1 is KGHSH and CDR2 LQKENI. V was clipped by 5 bases and J by 7 bases, with 18 bases between them. CDR3 length: 14 amino acids. The chain's CDR3 is CASSKQESMGEQYF. CDR3 coding DNA: TGTGCCAGCTCAAAACAGGAAAGTATGGGAGAGCAGTACTTC.

This chain connects TRBV9 to TRBJ1-3, with no clear D. The V gene lost 0 bases and the J gene lost 4 bases, with 11 bases spanning the gap. Germline-derived CDR1 and CDR2 are SGDLS and YYNGEE. The CDR3 runs to 15 residues. CDR3 DNA sequence: TGTGCCAGCAGCGTAGTAGGAGGGCAGGGAAACACCATATATTTT. It translates to CASSVVGGQGNTIYF. Drawing the rest from reference TRBV9 and TRBJ1-3, the complete variable domain is DSGVTQTPKHLITATGQRVTLRCSPRSGDLSVYWYQQSLDQGLQFLIQYYNGEERAKGNILERFSAQQFPDLHSELNLSSLELGDSALYFCASSVVGGQGNTIYFGEGSWLTVV.

The V call is TRBV5-4, the J call TRBJ2-7, with D maybe TRBD2 (5 bases). The germline V and J ends were trimmed by 3 bases and 0 bases, with 13 bases remaining between them. Per germline, CDR1 SGHNT and CDR2 YYREEE (reference sequence). This CDR3 is built from 15 residues. Here the CDR3 reads CASSSPPGNSYEQYF. CDR3 nucleotides: TGTGCCAGCAGCTCCCCACCCGGGAACTCCTACGAGCAGTACTTC.

CDR3 loop: CASSPSRDSNYGYTF. CDR3 bases: TGTGCCAGCAGCCCAAGCCGGGACAGTAACTATGGCTACACCTTC. V is TRBV7-9 and J is TRBJ1-2; TRBD1 matches at 7 bases. Trimming removed 5 bases from V and 1 base from J; junction bases left unmatched: 7. This CDR3 spans 15 amino acids. The germline CDR1 and CDR2 sequences are SEHNR and FQNEAQ (reference sequence).

This chain connects TRBV19 to TRBJ2-5; TRBD1 is a possible D gene (6 bases). V lost 5 bases and J lost 7, with 14 bases in between. The CDR3 is 13 amino acids. Germline V lookup: CDR1 LNHDA, CDR2 SQIVND (reference sequence). The CDR3 reads CASSGHRVGTQYF. CDR3 nucleotide sequence: TGTGCCAGTAGTGGGCACAGGGTGGGGACCCAGTACTTC.

This clone was recorded only once. This chain uses TRBV18 with TRBJ1-3; D is uncertain. V gave up 0 bases and J gave up 3 bases, with 9 bases separating them. The CDR3 sequence is 15 residues long. Per the germline V gene, CDR1 is KGHSH and CDR2 is LQKENI. CDR3 sequence reads: CASSPPMADGNTIYF. The CDR3 DNA reads TGTGCCAGCTCACCACCGATGGCAGATGGAAACACCATATATTTT.

This rearrangement joins TRBV5-1 to TRBJ2-5, with TRBD2 identical over 10 bases. Trimming removed 1 base from V and 5 bases from J; junction bases left unmatched: 11. The germline V gene encodes CDR1 SGHRS and CDR2 YFSETQ. The CDR3 runs 17 residues. CDR3 DNA sequence: TGCGCCAGCAGCTTGCTGTCTAGCGGGGGCCGTCAGGAGACCCAGTACTTC. It specifies CASSLLSSGGRQETQYF.

This clone occurred once. The rearrangement joins TRBV18 to TRBJ1-1, with D possibly TRBD1 on 6 matching bases. CDR3 length: 15 residues. Germline CDR1 is KGHSH and CDR2 is LQKENI. Between the trimmed V and J ends, which lost 4 bases and 1 base, there was a span of 13 bases. The CDR3: CASSRKSGQNTEAFF. CDR3 coding DNA: TGTGCCAGCTCACGGAAATCGGGACAGAACACTGAAGCTTTCTTT.

The J gene is TRBJ1-2, the V gene TRBV4-3; 10 nucleotides align to TRBD1. The CDR3 contains 15 residues. Germline V gene sequence: CDR1 LGHNA, CDR2 YSLEER. Unmatched junction bases numbered 9, after V lost 4 bases and J lost 7 bases. The CDR3 DNA is TGCGCCAGCAGCCCCAGACAGGGGGCCGTCTCTGGCTACACCTTC. Its protein product is CASSPRQGAVSGYTF.

The sample holds a few counts of this clone. The rearrangement links TRBV9 to TRBJ1-3, with TRBD1 as a possible D gene (6 bases). Germline V gene data show CDR1 as SGDLS and CDR2 as YYNGEE. The CDR3 is made up of 14 amino acids. The V and J ends lost 4 bases and 0 bases respectively, with 8 bases between them. The CDR3: CASSKTGSGNTIYF. The CDR3 DNA is TGTGCCAGCAGCAAGACAGGCTCTGGAAACACCATATATTTT.

J is TRBJ2-4 and V is TRBV19, with a possible D match to TRBD2 (5 bases). The germline V gene has CDR1 LNHDA and CDR2 SQIVND (reference sequence). This CDR3 comprises 15 residues. Trimming stripped 8 bases from V and 0 bases from J, with 14 bases between. CDR3 sequence: CASSNSGLAKNIQYF. The CDR3 nucleotides read TGTGCCAGTTCAAACAGCGGATTAGCCAAAAACATTCAGTACTTC.